These 18 T cell receptor beta chains were all obtained from the same sample, sequenced in a study of blood T cell repertoires in COVID-19. TCRdb's copy holds only in-frame clones and misses some; the assay was immunoSEQ multiplex PCR. The table has about 180,000 clones, approximately 80% seen once. Sequencing was done on a sample of peripheral blood. The receptors were sampled from a human donor in a cohort sampled during active COVID-19.

The V gene is TRBV29-1, the J gene TRBJ2-7; no reliable D call. V was cut by 0 bases and J by 4 bases, with 4 bases left in between. This CDR3 has 11 residues. Germline CDR1 is SQVTM and CDR2 is ANQGSEA. The CDR3 region is CSVEDRYEQYF. In DNA form, the CDR3 reads TGCAGCGTTGAAGATAGATACGAGCAGTACTTC.

This clone was detected a few times. This chain links TRBV27 with TRBJ2-1; 9 nucleotides line up with TRBD2. CDR1 is MNHEY, CDR2 SMNVEV, per germline (reference sequence). The CDR3 covers 18 residues. J gave up 3 bases and V 4 bases, and 13 bases lay outside the gene matches. CDR3 DNA sequence: TGTGCCAGCAGTTGGATTAAGGCTAGCGGGGCGCACTACAATGAGCAGTTCTTC. It is translated as CASSWIKASGAHYNEQFF.

The V gene is TRBV9, the J gene TRBJ1-2, with D perhaps TRBD1 (5 bases). The germline V gene has CDR1 SGDLS and CDR2 YYNGEE. V lost 4 bases and J 4 bases, leaving 11 bases between the germline ends. This CDR3 contains 13 residues. CDR3 DNA: TGTGCCAGCAGCTCTCTCGGGGGCTATGGCTACACCTTC. Its protein is CASSSLGGYGYTF.

The chain combines TRBV7-9 with TRBJ1-4, with D uncertain. Germline values: CDR1 SEHNR, CDR2 FQNEAQ (reference sequence). The length of the CDR3 is 14 residues. V lost 8 bases and J lost 7, with 17 bases in between. CDR3 protein: CASRPEWLSEKLFF. CDR3 in DNA: TGTGCCAGCCGCCCCGAGTGGTTAAGTGAAAAACTGTTTTTT.

The chain couples TRBV28 to TRBJ1-2; D possibly corresponds to TRBD1 (6 bases). Trimming stripped 6 bases from V and 3 bases from J, with 11 bases between. The CDR3 loop spans 13 amino acids. Looked up from germline, CDR1 is MDHEN and CDR2 is SYDVKM. CDR3 region: CASRVQGHYGYTF. Here the CDR3 DNA reads TGTGCCAGCAGAGTACAGGGTCACTATGGCTACACCTTC.

The CDR3 reads CASSLAGLAGFSYEQYF. CDR3 nucleotides: TGTGCCAGCAGCTTGGCTGGCCTAGCGGGGTTCTCCTACGAGCAGTACTTC. The chain is built from TRBV5-5 and TRBJ2-7, with 9 bases fitting TRBD2. This CDR3 contains 17 residues. Germline V gives CDR1 SGHKS, CDR2 YYEKEE (reference sequence). J was trimmed by 0 bases and V by 0 bases; bases with no gene match: 7. The full variable domain, completed using reference TRBV5-5 and TRBJ2-7, is DAGVTQSPTHLIKTRGQQVTLRCSPISGHKSVSWYQQVLGQGPQFIFQYYEKEERGRGNFPDRFSARQFPNYSSELNVNALLLGDSALYLCASSLAGLAGFSYEQYFGPGTRLTVT.

V usage is TRBV5-1 and J usage is TRBJ2-1; D ambiguous. Germline-derived CDR1 and CDR2 are SGHRS and YFSETQ. This CDR3 is 14 amino acids long. Deletions cut 0 bases from V and 4 bases from J, with 8 bases between. The CDR3 DNA is TGCGCCAGCAGCTTGGCCCCCGGTTACAATGAGCAGTTCTTC. Translated: CASSLAPGYNEQFF. The variable domain in full, completed from reference TRBV5-1 and TRBJ2-1, reads KAGVTQTPRYLIKTRGQQVTLSCSPISGHRSVSWYQQTPGQGLQFLFEYFSETQRNKGNFPGRFSGRQFSNSRSEMNVSTLELGDSALYLCASSLAPGYNEQFFGPGTRLTVL.

This chain joins TRBV15 and TRBJ1-2; unclear D gene. The V gene's germline CDR1 is LNHNV and CDR2 YYDKDF (reference sequence). Trimming cost V 0 bases and J 0 bases, with 11 bases left between them. The CDR3 has 16 residues. The CDR3 region has the DNA TGTGCCACCAGCAGAGATTTGGCACCAACTAACTATGGCTACACCTTC. Translating gives CATSRDLAPTNYGYTF.

The chain is built from TRBV6-4 and TRBJ2-1; 15 positions agree with TRBD2. This CDR3 has 14 amino acids. The ends lost 6 bases at V and 15 bases at J; junction bases unmatched: 9. Germline V lookup: CDR1 MRHNA, CDR2 SNTAGT. Written as DNA, the CDR3 is TGTGCCAGCAGACCGGGGACTAGCGGGAGGAGCTTGTTCTTC. It specifies CASRPGTSGRSLFF.

The V and J genes are TRBV11-2 and TRBJ2-7; D might be TRBD1 (5 bases). The CDR3 spans 15 residues. Germline CDR1 and CDR2: SGHAT and FQNNGV. The V end lost 5 bases, the J end lost 4 bases, and 18 bases lay between the germline ends. CDR3 amino acids: CASSRRDYYPYEQYF. Written as DNA, the CDR3 is TGTGCCAGCAGCCGCAGGGATTACTATCCATACGAGCAGTACTTC.

The rearrangement links TRBV30 to TRBJ1-5; 7 bases fit TRBD1. CDR1 GTSNPN and CDR2 SVGIG come from the germline V gene (reference sequence). Trimming at V came to 0 bases and at J to 2 bases, leaving 4 bases not matched to a gene. The CDR3 spans 15 residues. The CDR3 bases are TGTGCCTGGAGTGTACTAGGGGGCGGCAATCAGCCCCAGCATTTT. It encodes CAWSVLGGGNQPQHF.

V is TRBV18 and J is TRBJ2-3; 9 positions agree with TRBD2. After removal of 0 bases from V and 4 bases from J, the junction contained 11 bases not matched to a gene. The V gene's germline CDR1 is KGHSH and CDR2 LQKENI. The CDR3 is 18 amino acids. The CDR3 loop reads CASSPPIQAGGPSDTQYF. CDR3 DNA: TGTGCCAGCTCACCACCGATTCAAGCGGGGGGCCCGTCAGATACGCAGTATTTT.

The J gene is TRBJ2-5, the V gene TRBV12-3 or TRBV12-4; 7 bases fit TRBD2. The CDR3 contains 13 residues. Unmatched junction bases numbered 6, after V lost 6 bases and J lost 5 bases. This CDR3 reads CASSRSGMETQYF. The CDR3 bases are TGTGCCAGCAGCCGAAGCGGGATGGAGACCCAGTACTTC.

The chain recombines TRBV27 with TRBJ1-4; 9 bases fit TRBD1. Germline lookup yields CDR1 MNHEY and CDR2 SMNVEV (reference sequence). V lost 6 bases and J lost 8; bases outside the gene matches: 7. CDR3 length: 14 amino acids. The CDR3 coding sequence is TGTGCCAGCAGGGGGACAGGGATTAACGAAAAACTGTTTTTT. The encoded protein is CASRGTGINEKLFF.

The chain links TRBV4-1 to TRBJ2-1, with 7 nucleotides matching TRBD2. The CDR3 extends over 16 amino acids. V lost 0 bases and J lost 0; bases outside the gene matches: 2. Germline V gives CDR1 MGHRA, CDR2 YSYEKL. CDR3 nucleotides: TGCGCCAGCAGCCAAGATCGGACTAGCTCCTACAATGAGCAGTTCTTC. Protein product: CASSQDRTSSYNEQFF.

The gene calls are TRBV5-6 and TRBJ2-2; 9 nucleotides align to TRBD1. The CDR3 sequence is 16 residues long. Germline loops: CDR1 SGHDT, CDR2 YYEEEE. V dropped 0 bases and J dropped 6; count of bases not matched to a gene: 6. In DNA form, the CDR3 reads TGTGCCAGCAGCTTGGACAGGGGGCGCTTTTCCGGGGAGCTGTTTTTT. Protein: CASSLDRGRFSGELFF. Variable domain in full (rest from reference TRBV5-6 and TRBJ2-2): DAGVTQSPTHLIKTRGQQVTLRCSPKSGHDTVSWYQQALGQGPQFIFQYYEEEERQRGNFPDRFSGHQFPNYSSELNVNALLLGDSALYLCASSLDRGRFSGELFFGEGSRLTVL.

The chain is built from TRBV18 and TRBJ2-7; perhaps TRBD1 as D (6 bases). CDR3 length: 13 amino acids. Looked up from germline, CDR1 is KGHSH and CDR2 is LQKENI. Trimming cost V 3 bases and J 9 bases, with 15 bases left between them. The CDR3 DNA reads TGTGCCAGCTCACCGGACAGTAAGTCGGGGCAGTACTTC. Amino acids: CASSPDSKSGQYF.

This clone showed up just once. The chain is built from TRBV29-1 and TRBJ2-1; 8 bases match TRBD2. Looked up from germline, CDR1 is SQVTM and CDR2 is ANQGSEA. The CDR3 is 13 amino acids. The V and J ends lost 6 bases and 6 bases, in that order; junction bases with no gene match: 7. CDR3 residues: CSVGGGLGNEQFF. For the CDR3, the DNA is TGCAGCGTGGGCGGGGGGCTAGGCAATGAGCAGTTCTTC.